Listed below are T cell receptor beta chains from one sample, sequenced in a study of blood T cells in healthy people across ages. TCRdb analysed the 5' RACE reads with MiXCR anew, one entry per CDR3 protein. The table records about 1.1 million distinct CDR3 sequences, around two fifths of them present only once. What was sequenced was blood. These receptors were obtained from a man between 18 and 35 years old in good health. Both conserved end residues are part of each CDR3. Fields, in order: V gene, D gene, CDR3 protein. The D gene is left open where the match is weak.

TRBV27 | - | CASSLGQRVELYEQYF
TRBV7-2 | - | CASSHGGWQPQHF
TRBV20-1 | TRBD2 | CSARDFTSGKYNEQYF
TRBV6-6 | - | CASSYWTSGSYGYTF
TRBV5-1 | TRBD2 | CASKRESYQETQYF
TRBV12-3/TRBV12-4 | - | CASSFGVGREQYF
TRBV5-6 | - | CASSLEYRDGYTF
TRBV20-1 | TRBD2 | CSARGLAGANEQYF
TRBV25-1 | - | CASSTRGRDNSPLHF
TRBV6-5 | - | CASSYSGPGVTGELFF
TRBV29-1 | - | CSVRSTGELFF
TRBV4-3 | - | CASSQHGGGNEQYF
TRBV21-1 | - | CASLREYNEQFF
TRBV6-2/TRBV6-3 | - | CASSQDQNSGNTIYF
TRBV27 | - | CASSPWTRNQPQHF
TRBV11-2 | - | CASSLALQSYEQYF
TRBV5-1 | - | CASSGIGELFF
TRBV7-9 | - | CASSFDANYGYTF
TRBV27 | - | CASNPRPGYQETQYF
TRBV5-5 | TRBD2 | CASSLASGGADTQYF
TRBV28 | TRBD1 | CASAWLGQGGRTEAFF